This entry describes one T cell receptor beta chain. Its target is not known. The sample belongs to a study of cytomegalovirus exposure and HLA in healthy donors. Broader study findings: In an earlier analysis, in roughly 600 donors, most V segments appeared productive either ~90% or ~30% of the time. Presence/absence analyses assumed roughly uniform sequencing depth across donors.

Primers: 60 Vbeta forward and 13 Jbeta reverse. The data were produced by immunoSEQ multiplex PCR, yet TCRdb's version contains in-frame clones alone and is incomplete. The sample has fewer than 200,000 clones; 65% to 85% are singletons. CDR3 length equals 17 residues. Germline V lookup: CDR1 SGHAT, CDR2 FQNNGV. Trimming left V 5 bases short and J 0 bases short, with 19 bases between. Sequenced sample: PBMCs. J is TRBJ1-2 and V is TRBV11-2; a possible D gene is TRBD1 (6 bases). This receptor was obtained from a woman aged 45-59 years in good health and CMV-seropositive. In DNA form, the CDR3 reads TGTGCCAGCAGCCCTATAGGACAGAACCCAGCTAACTATGGCTACACCTTC. It codes for CASSPIGQNPANYGYTF. The whole variable domain, remainder taken from reference TRBV11-2 and TRBJ1-2, is EAGVAQSPRYKIIEKRQSVAFWCNPISGHATLYWYQQILGQGPKLLIQFQNNGVVDDSQLPKDRFSAERLKGVDSTLKIQPAKLEDSAVYLCASSPIGQNPANYGYTFGSGTRLTVV.